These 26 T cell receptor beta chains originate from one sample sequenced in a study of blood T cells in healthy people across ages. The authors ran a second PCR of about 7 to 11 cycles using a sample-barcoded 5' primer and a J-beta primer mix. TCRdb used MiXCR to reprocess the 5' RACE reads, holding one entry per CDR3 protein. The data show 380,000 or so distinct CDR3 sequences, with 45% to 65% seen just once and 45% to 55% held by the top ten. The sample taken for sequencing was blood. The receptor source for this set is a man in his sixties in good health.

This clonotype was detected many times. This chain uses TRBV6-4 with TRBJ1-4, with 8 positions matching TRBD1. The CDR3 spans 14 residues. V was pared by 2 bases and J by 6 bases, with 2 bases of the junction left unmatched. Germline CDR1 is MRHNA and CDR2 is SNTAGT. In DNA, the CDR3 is TGTGCCAGCAGTGACCAGGGGGCTTATGAAAAACTGTTTTTT. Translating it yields CASSDQGAYEKLFF.

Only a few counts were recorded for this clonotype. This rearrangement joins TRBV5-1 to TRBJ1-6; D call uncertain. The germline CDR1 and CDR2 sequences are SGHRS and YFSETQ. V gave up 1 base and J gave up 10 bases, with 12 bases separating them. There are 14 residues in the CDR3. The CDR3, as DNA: TGCGCCAGCAGCTTGAAAGTGAATCCCTCACCCCTCCACTTT. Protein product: CASSLKVNPSPLHF.

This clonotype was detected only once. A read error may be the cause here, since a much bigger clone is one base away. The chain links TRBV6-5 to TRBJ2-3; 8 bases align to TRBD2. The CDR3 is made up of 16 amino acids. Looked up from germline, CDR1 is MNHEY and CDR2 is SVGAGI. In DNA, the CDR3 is TGTGCCAGCAGCTATAGTACTGCGGGGGGCACAGGTACGCAGTATTTT. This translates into CASSYSTAGGTGTQYF.

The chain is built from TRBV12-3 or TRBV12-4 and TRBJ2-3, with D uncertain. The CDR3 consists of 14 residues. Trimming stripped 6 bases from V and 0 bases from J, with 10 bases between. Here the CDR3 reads CASSPMLSTDTQYF. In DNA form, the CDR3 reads TGTGCCAGCAGCCCTATGTTGAGCACAGATACGCAGTATTTT.

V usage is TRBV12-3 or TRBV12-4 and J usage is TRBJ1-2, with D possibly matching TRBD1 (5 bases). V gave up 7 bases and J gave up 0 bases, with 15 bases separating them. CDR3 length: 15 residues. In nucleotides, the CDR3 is TGTGCCAGCACCAGGGAGGTCACGGCTAACTATGGCTACACCTTC. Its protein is CASTREVTANYGYTF.

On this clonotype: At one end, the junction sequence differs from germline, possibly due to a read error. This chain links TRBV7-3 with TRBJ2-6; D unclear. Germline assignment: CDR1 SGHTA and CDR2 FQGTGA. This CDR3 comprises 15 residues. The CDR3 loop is CASSLDVSGTNVLTF. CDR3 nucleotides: TGTGCCAGCAGCTTAGACGTTTCTGGGACCAACGTCCTGACTTTC.

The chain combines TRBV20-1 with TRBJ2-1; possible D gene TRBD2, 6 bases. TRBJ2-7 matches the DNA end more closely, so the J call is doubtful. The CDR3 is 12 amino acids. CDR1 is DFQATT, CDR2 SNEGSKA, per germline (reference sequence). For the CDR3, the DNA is TGCAGTGCTAGGACGGGAGTTAGTGAGCAGTACTTC. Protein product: CSARTGVSEQYF.

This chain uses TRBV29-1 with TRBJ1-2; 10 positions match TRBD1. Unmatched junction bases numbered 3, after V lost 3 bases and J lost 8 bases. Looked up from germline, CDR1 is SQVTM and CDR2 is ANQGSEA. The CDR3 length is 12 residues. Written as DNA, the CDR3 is TGCAGCGTTGAGGGACAGGGGAGCGGCTACACCTTC. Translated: CSVEGQGSGYTF.

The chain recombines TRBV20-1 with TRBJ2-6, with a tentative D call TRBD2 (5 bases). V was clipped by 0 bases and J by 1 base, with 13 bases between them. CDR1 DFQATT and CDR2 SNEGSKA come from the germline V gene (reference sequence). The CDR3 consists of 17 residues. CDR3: CSARDSRDGSGANVLTF. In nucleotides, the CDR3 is TGCAGTGCTAGAGATTCCCGGGATGGATCTGGGGCCAACGTCCTGACTTTC.

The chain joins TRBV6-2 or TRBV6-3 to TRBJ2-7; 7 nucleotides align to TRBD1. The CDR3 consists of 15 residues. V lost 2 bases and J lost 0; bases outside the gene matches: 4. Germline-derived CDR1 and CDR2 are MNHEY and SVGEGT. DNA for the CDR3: TGTGCCAGCAGTTACCGGGCAGGGGGCTCCTACGAGCAGTACTTC. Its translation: CASSYRAGGSYEQYF.

For the CDR3, the DNA is TGTGCCAGCACCCCAGCAGGGGACTCCCATACGGATACGCAGTATTTT. Translated: CASTPAGDSHTDTQYF. The genes are TRBV5-4 and TRBJ2-3; D is tentatively TRBD1 or TRBD2 (6 bases each). The CDR3 consists of 16 residues. Trimming removed 6 bases from V and 6 bases from J, with 23 bases in between. Per germline, CDR1 SGHNT and CDR2 YYREEE (reference sequence).

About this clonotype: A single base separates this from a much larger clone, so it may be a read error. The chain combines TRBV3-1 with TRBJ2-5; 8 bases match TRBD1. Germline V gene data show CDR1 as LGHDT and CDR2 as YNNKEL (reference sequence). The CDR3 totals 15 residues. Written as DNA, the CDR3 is TGTACCAGCAGCCAATCGCGGACAGGGCGGGAGACCCAGTACTTC. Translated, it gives CTSSQSRTGRETQYF.

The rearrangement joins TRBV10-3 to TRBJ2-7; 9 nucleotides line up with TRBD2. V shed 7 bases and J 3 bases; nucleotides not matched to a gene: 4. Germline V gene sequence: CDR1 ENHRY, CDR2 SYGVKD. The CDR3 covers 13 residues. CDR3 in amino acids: CAIKSGGLYEQYF. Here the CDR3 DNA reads TGTGCCATCAAGAGCGGGGGGCTCTACGAGCAGTACTTC.

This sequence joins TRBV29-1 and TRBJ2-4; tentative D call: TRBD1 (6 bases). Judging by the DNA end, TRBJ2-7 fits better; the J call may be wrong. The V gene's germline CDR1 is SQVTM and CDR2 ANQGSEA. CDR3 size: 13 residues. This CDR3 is CSVERQGLNEQYF. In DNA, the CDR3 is TGCAGCGTTGAAAGGCAGGGGCTCAACGAGCAGTACTTC.

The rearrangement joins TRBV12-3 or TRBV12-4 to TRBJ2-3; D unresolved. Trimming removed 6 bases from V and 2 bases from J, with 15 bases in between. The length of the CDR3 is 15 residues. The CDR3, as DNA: TGTGCCAGCAGGTTCGCGGCAGGCCTCACAGATACGCAGTATTTT. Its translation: CASRFAAGLTDTQYF.

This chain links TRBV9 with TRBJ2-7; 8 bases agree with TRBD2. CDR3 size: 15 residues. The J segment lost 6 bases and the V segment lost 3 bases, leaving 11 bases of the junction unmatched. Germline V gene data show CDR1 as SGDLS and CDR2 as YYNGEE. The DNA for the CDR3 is TGTGCCAGCAGCGCCGGGGGGCTAGCGGGTCTCGAGCAGTACTTC. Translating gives CASSAGGLAGLEQYF.

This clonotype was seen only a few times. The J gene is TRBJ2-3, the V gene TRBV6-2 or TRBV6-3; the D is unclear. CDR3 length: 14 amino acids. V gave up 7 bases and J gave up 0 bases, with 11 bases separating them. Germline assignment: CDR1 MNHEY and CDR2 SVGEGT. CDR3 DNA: TGTGCCAGCACTCAGACTGCAAGCACAGATACGCAGTATTTT. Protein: CASTQTASTDTQYF.

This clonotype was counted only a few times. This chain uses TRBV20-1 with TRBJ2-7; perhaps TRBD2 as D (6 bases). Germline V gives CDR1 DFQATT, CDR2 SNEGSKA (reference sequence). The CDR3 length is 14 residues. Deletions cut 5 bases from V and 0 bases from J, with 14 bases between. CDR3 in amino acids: CSARRVADSYEQYF. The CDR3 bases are TGCAGTGCTCGGAGGGTAGCGGACTCCTACGAGCAGTACTTC.

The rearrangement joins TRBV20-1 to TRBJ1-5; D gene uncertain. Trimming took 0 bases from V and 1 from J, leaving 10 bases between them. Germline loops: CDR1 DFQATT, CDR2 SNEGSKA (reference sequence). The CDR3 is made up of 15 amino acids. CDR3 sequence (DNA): TGCAGTGCTAGAGATCGTGCGAGGAGCAATCAGCCCCAGCATTTT. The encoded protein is CSARDRARSNQPQHF.

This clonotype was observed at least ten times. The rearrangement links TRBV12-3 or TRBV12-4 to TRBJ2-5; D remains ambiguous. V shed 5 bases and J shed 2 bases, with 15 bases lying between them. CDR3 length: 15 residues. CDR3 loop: CASSPPWGSQETQYF. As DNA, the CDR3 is TGTGCCAGCAGTCCACCCTGGGGTAGTCAAGAGACCCAGTACTTC.

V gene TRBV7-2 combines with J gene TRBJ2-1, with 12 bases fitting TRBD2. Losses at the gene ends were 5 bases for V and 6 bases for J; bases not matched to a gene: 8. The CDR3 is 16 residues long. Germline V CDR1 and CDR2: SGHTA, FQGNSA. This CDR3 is CASSPRLAGGRNEQFF. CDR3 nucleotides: TGTGCCAGCAGCCCTCGCCTAGCGGGGGGGCGCAATGAGCAGTTCTTC. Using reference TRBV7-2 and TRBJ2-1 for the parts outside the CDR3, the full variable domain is GAGVSQSPSNKVTEKGKDVELRCDPISGHTALYWYRQSLGQGLEFLIYFQGNSAPDKSGLPSDRFSAERTGGSVSTLTIQRTQQEDSAVYLCASSPRLAGGRNEQFFGPGTRLTVL.

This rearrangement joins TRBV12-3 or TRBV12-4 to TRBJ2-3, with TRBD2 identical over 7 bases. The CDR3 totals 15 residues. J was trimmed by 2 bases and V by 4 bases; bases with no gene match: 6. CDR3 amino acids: CASSYGGGYTDTQYF. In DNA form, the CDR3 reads TGTGCCAGCAGTTATGGGGGGGGTTACACAGATACGCAGTATTTT.

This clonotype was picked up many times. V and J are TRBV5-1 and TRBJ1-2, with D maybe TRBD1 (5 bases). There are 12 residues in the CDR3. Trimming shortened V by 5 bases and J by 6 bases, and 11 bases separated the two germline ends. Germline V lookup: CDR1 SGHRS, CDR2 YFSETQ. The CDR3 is CASSQGHDGYTF. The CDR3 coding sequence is TGCGCCAGCAGTCAAGGACATGATGGCTACACCTTC.

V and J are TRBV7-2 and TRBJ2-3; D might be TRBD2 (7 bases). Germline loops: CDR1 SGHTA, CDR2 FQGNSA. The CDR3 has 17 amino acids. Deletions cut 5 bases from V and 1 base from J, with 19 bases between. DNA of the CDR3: TGTGCCAGCAGCCCGGGGTTAGGGAGGGGGGGCACAGATACGCAGTATTTT. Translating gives CASSPGLGRGGTDTQYF.

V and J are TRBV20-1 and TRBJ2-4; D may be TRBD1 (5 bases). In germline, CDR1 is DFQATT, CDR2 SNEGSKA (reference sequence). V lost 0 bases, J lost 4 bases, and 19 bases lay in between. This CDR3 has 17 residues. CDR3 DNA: TGCAGTGCTAGAGAGGTCGATCTCGGAAGGGGAAAAAACATTCAGTACTTC. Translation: CSAREVDLGRGKNIQYF.

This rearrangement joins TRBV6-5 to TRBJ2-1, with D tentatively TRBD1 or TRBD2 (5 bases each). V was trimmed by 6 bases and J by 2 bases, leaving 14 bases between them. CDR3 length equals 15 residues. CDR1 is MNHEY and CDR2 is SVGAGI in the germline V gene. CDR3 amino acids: CASREDRGPYNEQFF. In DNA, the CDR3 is TGTGCCAGCAGAGAAGATAGGGGACCCTACAATGAGCAGTTCTTC.